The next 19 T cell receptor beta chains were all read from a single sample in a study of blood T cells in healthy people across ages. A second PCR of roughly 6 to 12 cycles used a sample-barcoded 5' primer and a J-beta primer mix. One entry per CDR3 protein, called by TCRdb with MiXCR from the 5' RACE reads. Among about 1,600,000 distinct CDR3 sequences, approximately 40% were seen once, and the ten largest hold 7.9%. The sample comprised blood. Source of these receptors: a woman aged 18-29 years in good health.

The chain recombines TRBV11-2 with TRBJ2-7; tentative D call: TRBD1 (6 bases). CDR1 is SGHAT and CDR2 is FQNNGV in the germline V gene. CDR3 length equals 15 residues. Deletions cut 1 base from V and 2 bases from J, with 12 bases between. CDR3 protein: CASSLVSGVTYEQYF. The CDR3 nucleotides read TGTGCCAGCAGCTTAGTCTCAGGGGTGACCTACGAGCAGTACTTC.

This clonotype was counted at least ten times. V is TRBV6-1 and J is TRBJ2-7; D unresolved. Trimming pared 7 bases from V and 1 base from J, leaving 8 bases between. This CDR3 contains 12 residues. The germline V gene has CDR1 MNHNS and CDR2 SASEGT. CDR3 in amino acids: CASIGNSYEQYF. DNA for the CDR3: TGTGCCAGCATCGGCAATTCCTACGAGCAGTACTTC.

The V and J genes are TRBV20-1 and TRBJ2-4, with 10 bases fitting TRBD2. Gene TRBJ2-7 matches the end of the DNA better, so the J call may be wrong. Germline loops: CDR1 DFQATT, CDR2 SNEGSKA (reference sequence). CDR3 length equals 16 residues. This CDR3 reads CSARPPTSGEIYEQYF. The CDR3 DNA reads TGCAGTGCTAGACCTCCAACTAGCGGGGAGATCTACGAGCAGTACTTC.

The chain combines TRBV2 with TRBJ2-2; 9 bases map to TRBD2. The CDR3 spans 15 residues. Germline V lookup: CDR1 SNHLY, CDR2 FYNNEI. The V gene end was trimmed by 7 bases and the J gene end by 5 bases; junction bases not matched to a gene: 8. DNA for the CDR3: TGTGCCAGCACAGGCGGGAGGGCAAGTACCGGGGAGCTGTTTTTT. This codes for CASTGGRASTGELFF.

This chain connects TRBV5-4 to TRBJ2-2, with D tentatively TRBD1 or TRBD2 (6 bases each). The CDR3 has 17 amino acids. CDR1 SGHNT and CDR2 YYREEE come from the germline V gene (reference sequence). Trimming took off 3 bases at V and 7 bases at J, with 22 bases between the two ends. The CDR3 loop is CASSSTGYAGRGGELFF. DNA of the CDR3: TGTGCCAGCAGCTCTACAGGGTATGCGGGAAGAGGCGGGGAGCTGTTTTTT.

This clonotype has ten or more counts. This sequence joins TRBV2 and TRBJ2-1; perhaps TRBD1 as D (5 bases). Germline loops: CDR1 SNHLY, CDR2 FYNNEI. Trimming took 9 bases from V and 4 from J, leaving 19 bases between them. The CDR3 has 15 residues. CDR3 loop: CASSVGQGTYNEQFF. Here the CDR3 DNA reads TGTGCCAGTTCCGTCGGGCAGGGAACTTACAATGAGCAGTTCTTC.

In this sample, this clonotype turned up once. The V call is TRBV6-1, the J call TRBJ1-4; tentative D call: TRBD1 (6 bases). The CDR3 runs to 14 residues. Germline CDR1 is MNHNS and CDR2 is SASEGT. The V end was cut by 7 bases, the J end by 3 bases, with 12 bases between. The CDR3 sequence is CASIKDSSNEKLFF. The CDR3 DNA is TGTGCCAGCATAAAGGACAGCTCTAATGAAAAACTGTTTTTT.

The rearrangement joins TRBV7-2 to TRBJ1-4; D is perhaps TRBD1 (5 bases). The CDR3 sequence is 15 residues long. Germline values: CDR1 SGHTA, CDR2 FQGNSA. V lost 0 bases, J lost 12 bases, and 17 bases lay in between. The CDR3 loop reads CASSLARGQGQELFF. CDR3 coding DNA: TGTGCCAGCAGCTTAGCTCGGGGCCAGGGCCAAGAACTGTTTTTT. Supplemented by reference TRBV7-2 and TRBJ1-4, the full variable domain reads GAGVSQSPSNKVTEKGKDVELRCDPISGHTALYWYRQSLGQGLEFLIYFQGNSAPDKSGLPSDRFSAERTGGSVSTLTIQRTQQEDSAVYLCASSLARGQGQELFFGSGTQLSVL.

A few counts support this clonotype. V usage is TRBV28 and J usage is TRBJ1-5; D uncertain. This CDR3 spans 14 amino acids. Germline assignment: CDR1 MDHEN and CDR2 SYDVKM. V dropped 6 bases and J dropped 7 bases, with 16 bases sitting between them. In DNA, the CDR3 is TGTGCCAGCAGCCCCGGGCTTGGTAAGCAGCCCCAGCATTTT. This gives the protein CASSPGLGKQPQHF. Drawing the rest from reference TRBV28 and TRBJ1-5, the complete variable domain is DVKVTQSSRYLVKRTGEKVFLECVQDMDHENMFWYRQDPGLGLRLIYFSYDVKMKEKGDIPEGYSVSREKKERFSLILESASTNQTSMYLCASSPGLGKQPQHFGDGTRLSIL.

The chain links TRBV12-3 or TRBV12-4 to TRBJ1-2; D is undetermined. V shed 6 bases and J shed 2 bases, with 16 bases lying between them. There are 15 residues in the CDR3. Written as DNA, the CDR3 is TGTGCCAGCAGCCTCCTTGATATCTCCAACTATGGCTACACCTTC. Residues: CASSLLDISNYGYTF.

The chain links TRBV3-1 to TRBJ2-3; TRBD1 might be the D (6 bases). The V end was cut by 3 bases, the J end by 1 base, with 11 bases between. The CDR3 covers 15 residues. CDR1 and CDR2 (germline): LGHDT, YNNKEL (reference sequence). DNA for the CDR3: TGTGCCAGCAGCCACCGGGACACCCGCACAGATACGCAGTATTTT. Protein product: CASSHRDTRTDTQYF.

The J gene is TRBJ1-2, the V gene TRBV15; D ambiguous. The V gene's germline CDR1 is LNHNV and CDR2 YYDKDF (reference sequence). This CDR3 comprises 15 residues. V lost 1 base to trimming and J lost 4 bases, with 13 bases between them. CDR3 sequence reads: CATSRVVQVLYGYTF. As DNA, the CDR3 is TGTGCCACCAGCAGAGTCGTCCAGGTCCTCTATGGCTACACCTTC.

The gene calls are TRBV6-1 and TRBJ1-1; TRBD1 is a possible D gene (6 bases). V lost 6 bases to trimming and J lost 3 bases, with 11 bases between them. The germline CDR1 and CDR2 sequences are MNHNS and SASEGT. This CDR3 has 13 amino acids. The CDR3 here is CASSRGPYTEAFF. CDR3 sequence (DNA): TGTGCCAGCAGCAGGGGACCCTACACTGAAGCTTTCTTT.

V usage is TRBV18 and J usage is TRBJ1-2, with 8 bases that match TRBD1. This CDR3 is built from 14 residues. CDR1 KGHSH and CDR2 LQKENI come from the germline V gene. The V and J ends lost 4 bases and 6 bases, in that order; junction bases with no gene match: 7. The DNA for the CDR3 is TGTGCCAGCTCACAGTCGGACAGGGCGGATGGCTACACCTTC. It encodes CASSQSDRADGYTF.

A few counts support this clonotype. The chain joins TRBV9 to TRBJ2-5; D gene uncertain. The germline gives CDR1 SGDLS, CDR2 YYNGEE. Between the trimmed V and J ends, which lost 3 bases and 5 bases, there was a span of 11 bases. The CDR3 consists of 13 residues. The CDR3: CASSDSPRETQYF. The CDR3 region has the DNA TGTGCCAGCAGCGACAGTCCGAGGGAGACCCAGTACTTC.

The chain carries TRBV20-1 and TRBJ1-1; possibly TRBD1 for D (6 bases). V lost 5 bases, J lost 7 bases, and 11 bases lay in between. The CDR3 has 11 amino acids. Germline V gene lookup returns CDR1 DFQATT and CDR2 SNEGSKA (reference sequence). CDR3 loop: CSAPGQIEAFF. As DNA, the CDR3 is TGCAGTGCTCCGGGACAAATTGAAGCTTTCTTT.

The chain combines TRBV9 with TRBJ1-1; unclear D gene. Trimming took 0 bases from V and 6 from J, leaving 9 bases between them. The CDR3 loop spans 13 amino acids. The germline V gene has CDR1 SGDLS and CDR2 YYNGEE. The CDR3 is CASSVVLQAEAFF. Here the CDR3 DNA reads TGTGCCAGCAGCGTAGTCCTCCAGGCTGAAGCTTTCTTT.

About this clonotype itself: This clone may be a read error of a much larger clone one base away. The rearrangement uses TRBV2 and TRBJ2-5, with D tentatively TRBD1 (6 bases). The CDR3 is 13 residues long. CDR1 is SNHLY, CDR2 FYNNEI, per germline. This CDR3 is CACSADRQETQYF. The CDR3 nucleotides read TGTGCCTGCAGTGCTGACAGGCAAGAGACCCAGTACTTC.

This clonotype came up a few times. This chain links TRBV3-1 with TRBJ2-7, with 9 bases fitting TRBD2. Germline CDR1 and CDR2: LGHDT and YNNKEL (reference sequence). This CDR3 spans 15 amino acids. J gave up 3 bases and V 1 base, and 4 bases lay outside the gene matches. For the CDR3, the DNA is TGTGCCAGCAGCCAAGGAGCGGGGGGCCACTACGAGCAGTACTTC. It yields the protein CASSQGAGGHYEQYF.